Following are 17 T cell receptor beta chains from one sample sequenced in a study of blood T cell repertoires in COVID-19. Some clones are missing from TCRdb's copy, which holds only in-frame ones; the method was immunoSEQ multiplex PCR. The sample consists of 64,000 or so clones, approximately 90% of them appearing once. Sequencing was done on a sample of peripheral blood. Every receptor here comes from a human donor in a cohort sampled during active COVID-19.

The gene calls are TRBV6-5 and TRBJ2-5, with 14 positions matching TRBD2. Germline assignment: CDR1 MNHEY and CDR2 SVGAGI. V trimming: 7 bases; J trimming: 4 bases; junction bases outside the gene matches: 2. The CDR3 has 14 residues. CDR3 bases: TGTGCCAGCATGGGACTAGCGGGAGCAGAGACCCAGTACTTC. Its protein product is CASMGLAGAETQYF.

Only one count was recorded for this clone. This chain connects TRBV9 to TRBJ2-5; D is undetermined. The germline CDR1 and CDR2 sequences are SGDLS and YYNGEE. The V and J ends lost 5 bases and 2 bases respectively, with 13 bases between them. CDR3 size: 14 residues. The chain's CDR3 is CASSQTPGQETQYF. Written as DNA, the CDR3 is TGTGCCAGCAGTCAGACCCCGGGTCAAGAGACCCAGTACTTC.

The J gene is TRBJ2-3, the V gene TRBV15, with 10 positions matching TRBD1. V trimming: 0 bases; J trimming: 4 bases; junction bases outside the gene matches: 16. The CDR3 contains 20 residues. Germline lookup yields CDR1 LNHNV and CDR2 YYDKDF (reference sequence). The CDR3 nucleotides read TGTGCCACCAGCAGAGACCCAAGTCCGGGACAGGGGTTAAAGGCAGATACGCAGTATTTT. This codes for CATSRDPSPGQGLKADTQYF.

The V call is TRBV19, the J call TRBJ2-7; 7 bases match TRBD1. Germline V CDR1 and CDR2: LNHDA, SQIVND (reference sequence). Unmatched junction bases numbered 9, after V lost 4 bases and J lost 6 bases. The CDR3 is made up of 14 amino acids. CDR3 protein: CASSTTGAGGEQYF. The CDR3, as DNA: TGTGCCAGTAGTACCACAGGGGCCGGAGGCGAGCAGTACTTC.

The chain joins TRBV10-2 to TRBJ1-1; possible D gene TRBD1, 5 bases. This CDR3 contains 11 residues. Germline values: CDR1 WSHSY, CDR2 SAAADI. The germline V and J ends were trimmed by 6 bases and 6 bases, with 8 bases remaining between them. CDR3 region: CASSGGAEAFF. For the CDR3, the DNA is TGCGCCAGCAGCGGGGGGGCTGAAGCTTTCTTT.

CDR3 in amino acids: CASSGNLRGRETQYF. The CDR3 bases are TGTGCCAGCAGCGGCAACCTCAGGGGAAGGGAGACCCAGTACTTC. The chain employs TRBV28 and TRBJ2-5, with D possibly TRBD1 on 6 matching bases. Germline V lookup: CDR1 MDHEN, CDR2 SYDVKM. The CDR3 contains 15 residues. Trimming shortened V by 6 bases and J by 5 bases, and 19 bases separated the two germline ends.

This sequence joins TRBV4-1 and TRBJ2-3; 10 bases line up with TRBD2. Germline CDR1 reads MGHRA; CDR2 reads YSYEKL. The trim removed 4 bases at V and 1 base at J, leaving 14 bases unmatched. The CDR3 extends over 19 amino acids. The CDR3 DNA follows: TGCGCCAGCAGCCCCCGCAGGACTAGCGGAGGGGTGGGCACAGATACGCAGTATTTT. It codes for CASSPRRTSGGVGTDTQYF.

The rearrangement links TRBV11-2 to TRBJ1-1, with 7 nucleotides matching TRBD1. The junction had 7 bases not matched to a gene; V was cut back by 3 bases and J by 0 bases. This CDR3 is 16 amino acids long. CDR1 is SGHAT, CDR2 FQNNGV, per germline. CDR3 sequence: CASSFAGQTMNTEAFF. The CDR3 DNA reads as TGTGCCAGCAGCTTCGCGGGACAGACAATGAACACTGAAGCTTTCTTT.

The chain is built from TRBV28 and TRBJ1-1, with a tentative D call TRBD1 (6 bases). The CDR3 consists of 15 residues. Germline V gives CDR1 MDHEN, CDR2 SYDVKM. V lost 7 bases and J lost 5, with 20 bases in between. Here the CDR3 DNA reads TGTGCCAGCACTCGGGCCCAGGGGCGCCGGACTGAAGCTTTCTTT. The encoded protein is CASTRAQGRRTEAFF.

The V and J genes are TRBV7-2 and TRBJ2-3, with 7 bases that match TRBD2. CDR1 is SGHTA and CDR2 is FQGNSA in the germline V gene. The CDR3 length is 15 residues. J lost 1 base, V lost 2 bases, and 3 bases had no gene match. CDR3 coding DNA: TGTGCCAGCAGCTTATCAACTAGCGGCACAGATACGCAGTATTTT. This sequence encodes CASSLSTSGTDTQYF.

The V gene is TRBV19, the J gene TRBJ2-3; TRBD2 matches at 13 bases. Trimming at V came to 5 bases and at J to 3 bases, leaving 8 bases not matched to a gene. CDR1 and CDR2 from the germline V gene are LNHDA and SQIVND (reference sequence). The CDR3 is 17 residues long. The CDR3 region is CASSPRLAGGPTDTQYF. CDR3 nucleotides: TGTGCCAGTAGTCCCCGACTAGCGGGAGGCCCGACAGATACGCAGTATTTT.

Written as DNA, the CDR3 is TGTGCCATCAGTGAGTCGACTAGCGGGAGACTCATGGAGCAGTTCTTC. Encoded protein: CAISESTSGRLMEQFF. V gene TRBV10-3 combines with J gene TRBJ2-1, with 12 positions matching TRBD2. Losses at the gene ends were 0 bases for V and 10 bases for J; bases not matched to a gene: 7. From germline, CDR1 is ENHRY and CDR2 SYGVKD. This CDR3 region has 16 residues.

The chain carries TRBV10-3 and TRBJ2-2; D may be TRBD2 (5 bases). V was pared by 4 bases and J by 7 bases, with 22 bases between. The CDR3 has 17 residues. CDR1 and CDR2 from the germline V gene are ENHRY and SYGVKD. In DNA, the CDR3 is TGTGCCATCAGTGTACTGGAGGTGGGAACAACGGGCGGGGAGCTGTTTTTT. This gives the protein CAISVLEVGTTGGELFF.

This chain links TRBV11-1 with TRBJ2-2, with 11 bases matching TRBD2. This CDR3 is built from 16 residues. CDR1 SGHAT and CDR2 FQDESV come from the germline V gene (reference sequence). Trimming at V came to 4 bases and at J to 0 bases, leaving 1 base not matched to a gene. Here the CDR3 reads CASSSGLAANTGELFF. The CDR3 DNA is TGTGCCAGCAGCTCGGGACTAGCGGCGAACACCGGGGAGCTGTTTTTT.

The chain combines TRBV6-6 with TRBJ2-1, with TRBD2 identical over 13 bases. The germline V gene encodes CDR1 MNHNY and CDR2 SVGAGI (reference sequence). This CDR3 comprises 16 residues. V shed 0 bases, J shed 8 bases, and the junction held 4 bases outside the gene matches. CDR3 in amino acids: CASSYSTSGRAHEQFF. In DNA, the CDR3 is TGTGCCAGCAGTTACTCCACTAGCGGGAGGGCCCATGAGCAGTTCTTC.

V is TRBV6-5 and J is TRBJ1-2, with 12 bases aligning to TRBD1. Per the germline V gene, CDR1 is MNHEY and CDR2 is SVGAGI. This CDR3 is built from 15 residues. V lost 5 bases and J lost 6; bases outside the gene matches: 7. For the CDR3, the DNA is TGTGCCAGCAGTCGGACCGGGACAGGGGGCAATGGCTACACCTTC. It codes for CASSRTGTGGNGYTF.

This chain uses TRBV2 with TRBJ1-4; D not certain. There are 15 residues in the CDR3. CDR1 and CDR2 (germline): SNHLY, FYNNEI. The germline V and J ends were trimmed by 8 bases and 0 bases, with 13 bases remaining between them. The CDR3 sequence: CASGPTIATNEKLFF. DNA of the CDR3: TGTGCCAGCGGTCCGACAATTGCAACTAATGAAAAACTGTTTTTT.